Presented here are 31 T cell receptor beta chains from one specimen sequenced in a study of T cells in Graves' hyperthyroidism and ophthalmopathy. Amplification of TCR beta CDR3 regions was performed using RNA transcripts as template. In the first-round RT-PCR of the TCR CDR3, the HTBI primer set was used. TCRdb passed the multiplex PCR reads through MiXCR, listing each CDR3 protein once. The sample has 93,000 or so distinct CDR3 sequences, over 45% seen once; the top ten hold 26%. Sequenced input: blood. These receptors all stem from a man aged 35 to 55 with Graves' hyperthyroidism.

This clonotype was observed many times. The V gene is TRBV12-3 or TRBV12-4, the J gene TRBJ2-7; TRBD2 matches 8 bases. V was pared by 2 bases and J by 10 bases, with 4 bases of the junction left unmatched. The CDR3 spans 12 residues. The CDR3 region is CASSLRREAQYF. The CDR3 region has the DNA TGTGCCAGCAGTTTAAGGCGGGAGGCCCAGTACTTC.

This clonotype was seen repeatedly, ten times or more. The chain links TRBV5-1 to TRBJ1-1, with a possible D match to TRBD1 (5 bases). CDR1 SGHRS and CDR2 YFSETQ come from the germline V gene. V lost 8 bases and J lost 0, with 14 bases in between. The CDR3 extends over 14 amino acids. The CDR3 sequence is CASRQGAMNTEAFF. DNA of the CDR3: TGCGCCAGTCGCCAGGGTGCTATGAACACTGAAGCTTTCTTT.

V gene TRBV29-1 combines with J gene TRBJ2-3; no definite D call. V lost 8 bases and J 11 bases, leaving 29 bases between the germline ends. The germline V gene has CDR1 SQVTM and CDR2 ANQGSEA. This CDR3 is 15 amino acids long. CDR3 in DNA: TGCAGCACCAACATGCAAGGTAGACAATTGGATGAGCAGTATTTT. As protein: CSTNMQGRQLDEQYF.

As regards this clonotype: One end of the junction fails to match germline, which may point to a read error. The rearrangement joins TRBV6-1 to TRBJ1-1, with unresolved D. This CDR3 comprises 11 residues. Germline V gene sequence: CDR1 MNHNS, CDR2 SASEGT. CDR3 nucleotide sequence: TGTGCCAGCAGTGCGGCCACGGAAGCTCTCTTT. Its protein product is CASSAATEALF.

This clonotype was seen ten or more times. V is TRBV12-5 and J is TRBJ1-1; D not certain. The germline V gene encodes CDR1 LGHNT and CDR2 FRNRAP. Trimming took off 5 bases at V and 8 bases at J, with 15 bases between the two ends. The CDR3 contains 13 residues. The CDR3: CASGPTLRLEAFF. CDR3 in DNA: TGTGCTAGTGGTCCCACTCTGCGCCTCGAAGCTTTCTTT.

This clonotype showed up many times. The chain recombines TRBV5-1 with TRBJ2-1; 9 bases agree with TRBD1. The V gene's germline CDR1 is SGHRS and CDR2 YFSETQ. The CDR3 runs 14 residues. The trim removed 4 bases at V and 2 bases at J, leaving 1 base unmatched. The CDR3 loop reads CASSRQGAYNEQFF. The CDR3 nucleotides read TGCGCCAGCAGCCGACAGGGGGCCTACAATGAGCAGTTCTTC.

In this sample, this clonotype turned up many times. The chain combines TRBV6-2 or TRBV6-3 with TRBJ2-3, with a weak D call TRBD1 (5 bases). This CDR3 has 15 residues. Germline assignment: CDR1 MNHEY and CDR2 SVGEGT. Trimming shortened V by 6 bases and J by 2 bases, and 15 bases separated the two germline ends. For the CDR3, the DNA is TGTGCCAGCAGCCCCATTAGACAGTTCACAGATACGCAGTATTTT. Its translation is CASSPIRQFTDTQYF.

This chain connects TRBV5-4 to TRBJ1-5; weak D call: TRBD1 (5 bases). The CDR3 spans 15 residues. The V end lost 0 bases, the J end lost 9 bases, and 16 bases lay between the germline ends. The germline V gene has CDR1 SGHNT and CDR2 YYREEE (reference sequence). CDR3 bases: TGTGCCAGCAGCTTGGGGGTCAGGGCCAGTTCGCCCCAGCATTTT. This encodes CASSLGVRASSPQHF.

This clonotype has a count of ten or more. The J gene is TRBJ1-1, the V gene TRBV6-5; the D gene is possibly TRBD1 (6 bases). CDR1 is MNHEY and CDR2 is SVGAGI in the germline V gene. V gave up 7 bases and J gave up 4 bases, with 16 bases separating them. CDR3 length: 14 residues. As DNA, the CDR3 is TGTGCCAGCACTCCAGCAGGGGTGAGCACTGAAGCTTTCTTT. It yields the protein CASTPAGVSTEAFF.

This clonotype has ten or more counts. The chain combines TRBV5-1 with TRBJ2-5; 9 nucleotides agree with TRBD2. Germline V gene sequence: CDR1 SGHRS, CDR2 YFSETQ. With V trimmed by 2 bases and J by 3 bases, 5 bases remained unmatched. This CDR3 region has 15 residues. CDR3 DNA: TGCGCCAGCAGCTTAGCGGGGGGAAGGGAAGAGACCCAGTACTTC. Translated: CASSLAGGREETQYF.

This clonotype was detected ten times or more. The genes are TRBV11-3 and TRBJ2-1, with 7 nucleotides matching TRBD2. This CDR3 region has 17 residues. CDR1 and CDR2 from the germline V gene are SGHNT and YENEEA. Trimming removed 3 bases from V and 4 bases from J; junction bases left unmatched: 12. This CDR3 is CASSFLGGGYTYNEQFF. The CDR3 DNA follows: TGTGCCAGCAGCTTCCTTGGGGGAGGGTATACGTACAATGAGCAGTTCTTC. Looking up the rest from reference TRBV11-3 and TRBJ2-1 gives the full variable domain: EAGVVQSPRYKIIEKKQPVAFWCNPISGHNTLYWYLQNLGQGPELLIRYENEEAVDDSQLPKDRFSAERLKGVDSTLKIQPAELGDSAVYLCASSFLGGGYTYNEQFFGPGTRLTVL.

The chain joins TRBV10-1 to TRBJ2-7, with D perhaps matching TRBD1 (5 bases). Trimming took off 6 bases at V and 2 bases at J, with 17 bases between the two ends. The CDR3 is 15 residues long. The germline V gene has CDR1 WNHNN and CDR2 SYGVQD (reference sequence). This CDR3 reads CASSAQGELPYEQYF. The CDR3 DNA is TGCGCCAGCAGCGCCCAGGGCGAACTTCCCTACGAGCAGTACTTC.

This clonotype was detected ten times or more. The chain couples TRBV5-1 to TRBJ2-3; D is possibly TRBD2 (6 bases). V was cut by 0 bases and J by 4 bases, with 15 bases left in between. Germline V gene sequence: CDR1 SGHRS, CDR2 YFSETQ. The CDR3 extends over 16 amino acids. The DNA for the CDR3 is TGCGCCAGCAGCTTGGCCTTGGAGGGAGGAGCAGATACGCAGTATTTT. This sequence encodes CASSLALEGGADTQYF.

This clonotype was seen just once. The chain is built from TRBV24-1 and TRBJ2-3; D ambiguous. The CDR3 is 13 amino acids. CDR1 and CDR2 from the germline V gene are KGHDR and SFDVKD. V lost 2 bases to trimming and J lost 7 bases, with 9 bases between them. The CDR3 DNA sequence: TGTGCCACCAGTGATTCGACTCGGAATACGCAGTATTTT. This sequence encodes CATSDSTRNTQYF.

About this clonotype: A junction boundary mismatches the germline segment, possibly from a read error. The CDR3 here is CASGYNRGLANTEAFF. CDR3 in DNA: TGTGCCAGCGGCTACAACAGGGGGCTAGCGAACACGGAAGCTTTCTTT. The chain couples TRBV11-2 to TRBJ1-1; 9 bases are a match to TRBD1. The germline V gene encodes CDR1 SGHAT and CDR2 FQNNGV. The CDR3 has 16 residues.

Of note for this clonotype: This may arise from a read error, as a much more abundant clone is one base away. The gene calls are TRBV7-9 and TRBJ1-1; 8 nucleotides match TRBD1. Per germline, CDR1 SEHNR and CDR2 FQNEAQ (reference sequence). The CDR3 totals 15 residues. The CDR3 is CASSLTGGLGTEASF. For the CDR3, the DNA is TGTGCCAGCAGCTTAACAGGGGGTCTCGGAACTGAAGCTTCCTTT.

This chain links TRBV2 with TRBJ2-3, with TRBD1 matching 8 bases. Losses at the gene ends were 8 bases for V and 0 bases for J; bases not matched to a gene: 10. Germline CDR1 reads SNHLY; CDR2 reads FYNNEI. This CDR3 contains 16 residues. The CDR3 coding sequence is TGTGCCAGCTCACCGGCCAGGGGGCCGAGCACAGATACGCAGTATTTT. Translating gives CASSPARGPSTDTQYF.

This clonotype has a count of ten or more. V is TRBV15 and J is TRBJ2-1; D unresolved. The CDR3 length is 16 residues. Germline V gene data show CDR1 as LNHNV and CDR2 as YYDKDF (reference sequence). V lost 1 base to trimming and J lost 2 bases, with 12 bases between them. This CDR3 is CATSRVVSKAYNEQFF. CDR3 DNA sequence: TGTGCCACCAGCAGAGTGGTTAGCAAGGCCTACAATGAGCAGTTCTTC.

Ten or more counts support this clonotype. This chain links TRBV5-1 with TRBJ2-6; D possibly corresponds to TRBD1 (6 bases). Germline V gene lookup returns CDR1 SGHRS and CDR2 YFSETQ. The CDR3 totals 18 residues. The V end lost 0 bases, the J end lost 0 bases, and 13 bases lay between the germline ends. The CDR3 protein is CASSLGQGSYSGANVLTF. The DNA for the CDR3 is TGCGCCAGCAGCTTGGGTCAGGGGTCCTACTCTGGGGCCAACGTCCTGACTTTC.

The J gene is TRBJ2-7, the V gene TRBV20-1, with a possible D match to TRBD1 (6 bases). Germline CDR1 is DFQATT and CDR2 is SNEGSKA (reference sequence). V lost 0 bases and J 3 bases, leaving 12 bases between the germline ends. This CDR3 is built from 14 residues. In DNA form, the CDR3 reads TGCAGTGCTAGAGATCGACAGGAAGGCTACGAGCAGTACTTC. This codes for CSARDRQEGYEQYF.

This clonotype was picked up many times. The chain carries TRBV7-3 and TRBJ2-3; D possibly corresponds to TRBD1 (6 bases). The germline V gene encodes CDR1 SGHTA and CDR2 FQGTGA. This CDR3 spans 15 amino acids. V was pared by 5 bases and J by 1 base, with 13 bases between. The CDR3 here is CASSLVGARTDTQYF. The CDR3 DNA is TGTGCCAGCAGCCTAGTGGGGGCGCGCACAGATACGCAGTATTTT.

This clonotype has a count of ten or more. This rearrangement joins TRBV20-1 to TRBJ2-3; no firm D call. This CDR3 contains 13 residues. Trimming cost V 3 bases and J 6 bases, with 13 bases left between them. CDR1 and CDR2 from the germline V gene are DFQATT and SNEGSKA (reference sequence). The CDR3 region is CSASVSRRDTQYF. The CDR3 DNA is TGCAGTGCTAGCGTCTCTCGCCGGGATACGCAGTATTTT.

The chain has TRBV29-1 and TRBJ2-1; D remains unclear. Trimming removed 6 bases at V and 4 bases at J, with 7 bases between. This CDR3 has 11 amino acids. Germline CDR1 and CDR2: SQVTM and ANQGSEA. The CDR3, as DNA: TGCAGCGTAGCTATGTACAATGAGCAGTTCTTC. It encodes CSVAMYNEQFF.

V usage is TRBV9 and J usage is TRBJ1-1; weak D call: TRBD1 (6 bases). V dropped 4 bases and J dropped 5 bases, with 18 bases sitting between them. Germline CDR1 SGDLS, CDR2 YYNGEE. This CDR3 region has 15 residues. The CDR3 is CASSPRGGGRTEAFF. CDR3 sequence (DNA): TGTGCCAGCAGCCCGCGGGGGGGGGGGCGAACTGAAGCTTTCTTT.

This clonotype was seen at least ten times. The rearrangement links TRBV19 to TRBJ2-6, with 11 bases that match TRBD1. CDR3 length equals 17 residues. V lost 5 bases, J lost 4 bases, and 7 bases stayed unmatched. Germline assignment: CDR1 LNHDA and CDR2 SQIVND (reference sequence). Here the CDR3 DNA reads TGTGCCAGTAGTTCTTGGACAGGGGGCTCCGGGGCCAACGTCCTGACTTTC. Translated: CASSSWTGGSGANVLTF.

There are a few counts of this clonotype. This chain links TRBV7-2 with TRBJ1-3; D not resolved. Trimming left V 1 base short and J 0 bases short, with 16 bases between. This CDR3 spans 18 amino acids. Germline-derived CDR1 and CDR2 are SGHTA and FQGNSA. CDR3 sequence: CASSLEGVRRYSGNTIYF. CDR3 bases: TGTGCCAGCAGCTTAGAAGGCGTGCGGAGGTACTCTGGAAACACCATATATTTT.

The V call is TRBV20-1, the J call TRBJ1-4; TRBD1 matches 7 bases. The CDR3 is 13 amino acids. Trimming at V came to 6 bases and at J to 3 bases, leaving 4 bases not matched to a gene. Germline V gene data show CDR1 as DFQATT and CDR2 as SNEGSKA (reference sequence). In DNA form, the CDR3 reads TGCAGTGCCGGGGACAGTTCTAATGAAAAACTGTTTTTT. Its protein product is CSAGDSSNEKLFF.

This clonotype appeared a few times. The rearrangement links TRBV15 to TRBJ2-6, with no clear D. The CDR3 spans 17 residues. Germline V CDR1 and CDR2: LNHNV, YYDKDF (reference sequence). Trimming took off 0 bases at V and 0 bases at J, with 9 bases between the two ends. CDR3 region: CATSREVGRSGANVLTF. CDR3 sequence (DNA): TGTGCCACCAGCAGAGAGGTCGGCCGCTCTGGGGCCAACGTCCTGACTTTC. Based on the CDR3 plus reference TRBV15 and TRBJ2-6, the full variable domain is DAMVIQNPRYQVTQFGKPVTLSCSQTLNHNVMYWYQQKSSQAPKLLFHYYDKDFNNEADTPDNFQSRRPNTSFCFLDIRSPGLGDTAMYLCATSREVGRSGANVLTFGAGSRLTVL.

This clonotype was picked up many times. The chain recombines TRBV6-7 with TRBJ1-1; no clear D gene. TRBV6-7 qualifies as an ORF whose function is uncertain. This CDR3 region has 13 residues. Trimming removed 6 bases at V and 5 bases at J, with 13 bases between. CDR3 DNA: TGTGCCAGCAGCTCCCGAGCGAGTACTGAAGCTTTCTTT. Its translation is CASSSRASTEAFF.

About this clonotype: Here the CDR3 omits its conserved ending phenylalanine or tryptophan, so a read error is the likely source. This chain connects TRBV29-1 to TRBJ2-1; D may be TRBD2 (6 bases). Germline V gene sequence: CDR1 SQVTM, CDR2 ANQGSEA. The CDR3 contains 13 residues. Trimming stripped 2 bases from V and 10 bases from J, with 15 bases between. CDR3 DNA sequence: TGCAGCGTTGAACCGGAGGGTTTGGGGGAGCAGTTCATC. Its protein product is CSVEPEGLGEQFI.

This clonotype was observed at least ten times. The chain has TRBV29-1 and TRBJ1-2; TRBD1 agrees at 7 bases. V gave up 4 bases and J gave up 8 bases; unmatched junction bases: 7. The germline V gene has CDR1 SQVTM and CDR2 ANQGSEA. The CDR3 totals 12 residues. The CDR3 here is CSVGEGAPGYTF. CDR3 nucleotides: TGCAGCGTTGGGGAGGGGGCCCCCGGCTACACCTTC.